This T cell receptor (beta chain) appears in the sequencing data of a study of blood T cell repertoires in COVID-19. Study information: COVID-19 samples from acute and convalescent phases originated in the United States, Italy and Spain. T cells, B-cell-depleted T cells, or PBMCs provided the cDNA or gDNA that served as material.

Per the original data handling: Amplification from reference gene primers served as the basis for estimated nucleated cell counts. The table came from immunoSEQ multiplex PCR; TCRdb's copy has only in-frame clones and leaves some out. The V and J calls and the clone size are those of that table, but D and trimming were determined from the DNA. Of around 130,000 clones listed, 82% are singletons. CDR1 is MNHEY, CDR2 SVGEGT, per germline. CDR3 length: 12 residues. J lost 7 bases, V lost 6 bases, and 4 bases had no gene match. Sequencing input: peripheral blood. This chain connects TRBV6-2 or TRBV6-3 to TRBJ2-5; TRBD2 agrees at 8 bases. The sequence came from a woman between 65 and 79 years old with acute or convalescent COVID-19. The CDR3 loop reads CASSARGGTQYF. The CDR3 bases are TGTGCCAGCAGCGCCCGGGGGGGGACCCAGTACTTC.